This TCR beta chain originates from a study of shared clonotypes between healthy human individuals. Study-wide points: The small donor group covered limited genetic and exposure diversity. What naive subsets generally showed was a larger estimated richness than memory subsets showed. A reduction in generation probabilities was seen for non-shared clonotypes relative to those shared by all four donors.

The data were produced by immunoSEQ multiplex PCR, yet TCRdb's version contains in-frame clones alone and is incomplete. Found here are around 1.5 million clones, under 99% of them singletons; the top ten hold roughly 0.45%. This CDR3 has 15 residues. The V end was cut by 5 bases, the J end by 4 bases, with 17 bases between. Germline CDR1 MGHRA, CDR2 YSYEKL. Worth noting for this clone: Its antigen is undetermined.

The sequence was collected from a man in his thirties or forties in good health. Specimen: naive CD4+ T cells sorted from blood. Documented subset: CD45RA+ positively selected. This chain uses TRBV4-1 with TRBJ2-5; possibly TRBD1 or TRBD2 for D (6 bases each). In DNA, the CDR3 is TGCGCCAGCAGCAGGGGGGACCAAACCGGAGAGACCCAGTACTTC. It encodes CASSRGDQTGETQYF.